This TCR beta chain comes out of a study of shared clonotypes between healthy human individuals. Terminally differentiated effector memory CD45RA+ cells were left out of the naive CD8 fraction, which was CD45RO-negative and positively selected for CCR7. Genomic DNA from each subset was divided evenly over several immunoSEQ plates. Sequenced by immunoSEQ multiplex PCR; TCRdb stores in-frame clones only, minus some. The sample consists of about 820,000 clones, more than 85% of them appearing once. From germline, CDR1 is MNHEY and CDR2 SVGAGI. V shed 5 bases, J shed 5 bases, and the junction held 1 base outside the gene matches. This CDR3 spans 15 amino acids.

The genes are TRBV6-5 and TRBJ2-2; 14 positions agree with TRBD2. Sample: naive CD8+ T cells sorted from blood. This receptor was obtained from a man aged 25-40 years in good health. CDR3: CASSRLAGGTGELFF. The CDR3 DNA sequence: TGTGCCAGCAGTAGACTAGCGGGAGGGACCGGGGAGCTGTTTTTT.